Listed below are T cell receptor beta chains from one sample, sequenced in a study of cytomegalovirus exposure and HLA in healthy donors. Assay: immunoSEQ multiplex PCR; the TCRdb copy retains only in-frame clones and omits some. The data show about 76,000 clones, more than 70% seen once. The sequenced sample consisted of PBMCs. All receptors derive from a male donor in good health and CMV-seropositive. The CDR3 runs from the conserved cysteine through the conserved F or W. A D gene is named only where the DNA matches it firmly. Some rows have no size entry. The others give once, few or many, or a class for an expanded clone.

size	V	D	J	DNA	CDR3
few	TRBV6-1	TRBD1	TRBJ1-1	TGTGCCAGCAGTCTACGACAGGGCACTGAAGCTTTCTTT	CASSLRQGTEAFF
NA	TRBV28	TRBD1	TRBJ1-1	TGTGCCAGCAGCATAGCGGGACAGGGCACTGAAGCTTTCTTT	CASSIAGQGTEAFF
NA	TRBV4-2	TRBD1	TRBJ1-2	TGTGCCAGCAGCCAATCCAGGCAGGGGGCCTATGGCTACACCTTC	CASSQSRQGAYGYTF
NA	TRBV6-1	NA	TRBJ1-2	TGTGCCGGCCGAGGGAGTTTGGGCTACACCTTC	CAGRGSLGYTF
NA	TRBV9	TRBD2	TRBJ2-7	TGTGCCAGCAGCCGTAGCGGGAGCCTAGGCGAGCAGTACTTC	CASSRSGSLGEQYF
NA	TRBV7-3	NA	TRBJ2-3	TGTGCCAGCAGCTTAAGGGGGCTGGATACGCAGTATTTT	CASSLRGLDTQYF
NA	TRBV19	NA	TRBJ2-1	TGTGCCAGTAGTCCTTTATTGTCGGGAGTTTCCTACAATGAGCAGTTCTTC	CASSPLLSGVSYNEQFF
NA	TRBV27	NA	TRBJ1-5	TGTGCCAGCAGTTTAGAGGGAGGGCAGCCCCAGCATTTT	CASSLEGGQPQHF
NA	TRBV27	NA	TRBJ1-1	TGTGCCAGCAGTTTGAGTGCTCTTCCAATGAACACTGAAGCTTTCTTT	CASSLSALPMNTEAFF
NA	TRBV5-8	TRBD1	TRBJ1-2	TGTGCCAGCAGCTTGCGACAGGGTGGTGACTACACCTTC	CASSLRQGGDYTF
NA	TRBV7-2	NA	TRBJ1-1	TGTGCCAGCAGCCCGCAGCCAGGGTTCACTGAAGCTTTCTTT	CASSPQPGFTEAFF
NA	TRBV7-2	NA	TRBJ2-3	TGTGCCAGCAGCTTAGCGGCCTTCACAGATACGCAGTATTTT	CASSLAAFTDTQYF
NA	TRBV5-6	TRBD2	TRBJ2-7	TGTGCCAGCAGCTCGGGACTAGCGGACTCCTACGAGCAGTACTTC	CASSSGLADSYEQYF
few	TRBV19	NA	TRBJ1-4	TGTGCCAGTAGTATAAAGGGGATCGAGAATGAAAAACTGTTTTTT	CASSIKGIENEKLFF
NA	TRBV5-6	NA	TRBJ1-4	TGTGCCAGCAGTCTGGGCGCCGCGGGAGAAAAACTGTTTTTT	CASSLGAAGEKLFF
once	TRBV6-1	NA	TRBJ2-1	TGTGCCAGCACCCACGGAGCGGGCTCCTACAATGAGCAGTTCTTC	CASTHGAGSYNEQFF
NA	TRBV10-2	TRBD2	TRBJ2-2	TGCGCCAGCAGTGAGTCTCAACTAGCGGGCTACACCGGGGAGCTGTTTTTT	CASSESQLAGYTGELFF
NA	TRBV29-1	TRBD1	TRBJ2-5	TGCAGCGTCAAAGGGACAGAACAAGAGACCCAGTACTTC	CSVKGTEQETQYF
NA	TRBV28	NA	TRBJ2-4	TGTGCCAGCAGTTTAGTTGGGAGTTCCCTTATCAAAAACATTCAGTACTTC	CASSLVGSSLIKNIQYF
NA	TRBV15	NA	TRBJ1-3	TGTGCCACCAGCACTCGGGCCACCGGGGACACCATATATTTT	CATSTRATGDTIYF
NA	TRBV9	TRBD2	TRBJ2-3	TGTGCCAGCAGCGTAGCACGCGGGAGGGCCGGGACAGATACGCAGTATTTT	CASSVARGRAGTDTQYF
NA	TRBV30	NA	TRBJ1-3	TGTGCCTGGAGCGTTTCTGGGAGACAAGGAAACACCATATATTTT	CAWSVSGRQGNTIYF
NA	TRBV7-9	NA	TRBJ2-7	TGTGCCAGCAGCTCCAGGGGAAGGGACGAGCAGTACTTC	CASSSRGRDEQYF
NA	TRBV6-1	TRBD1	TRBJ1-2	TGTGCCAGCAGTGTGGACAGGGTAATCTATGGCTACACCTTC	CASSVDRVIYGYTF
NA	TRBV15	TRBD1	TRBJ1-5	TGTGCCACCAGCAGAGCAGGACAGGGCCAGCCCCAGCATTTT	CATSRAGQGQPQHF
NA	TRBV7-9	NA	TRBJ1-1	TGTTCCAGCAGCTTGGTACAGGGCACTGAAGCTTTCTTT	CSSSLVQGTEAFF
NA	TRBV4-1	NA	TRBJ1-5	TGCGCCAGCAGCCAAGCTGACAATAGCAATCAGCCCCAGCATTTT	CASSQADNSNQPQHF
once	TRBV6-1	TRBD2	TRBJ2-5	TGTGCCAGCAGCTTCGGATTCAGCGGGGGAGAGACCCAGTACTTC	CASSFGFSGGETQYF
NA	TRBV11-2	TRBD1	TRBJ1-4	TGTGCCAGCAGCTACAGGGGGGAAACTAATGAAAAACTGTTTTTT	CASSYRGETNEKLFF
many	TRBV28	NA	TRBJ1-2	TGTGCCACACGCGGGCTCCCTCACTACACCTTC	CATRGLPHYTF
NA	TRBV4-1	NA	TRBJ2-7	TGCGCCAGCAGCCAGCCGGGACAAAGCTCCTACGAGCAGTACTTC	CASSQPGQSSYEQYF
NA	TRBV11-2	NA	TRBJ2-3	TGTGCCAGCAGCTTAGTTGCCGGGAGTGGGACAGATACGCAGTATTTT	CASSLVAGSGTDTQYF
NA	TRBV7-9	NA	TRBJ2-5	TGTGCCAGCAGCTTCACAGAACAACAAGAGACCCAGTACTTC	CASSFTEQQETQYF
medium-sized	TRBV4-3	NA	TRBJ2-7	TGCGCCAGCAGCCAAGAAGAGGGCGGATCCGGTGAGCAGTACTTC	CASSQEEGGSGEQYF
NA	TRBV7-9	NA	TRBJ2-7	TGTGCCAGCAGCCAAGAAACCTACGAGCAGTACTTC	CASSQETYEQYF
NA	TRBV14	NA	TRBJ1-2	TGTGCCAGGGAACAGGACTATGGCTACACCTTC	CAREQDYGYTF
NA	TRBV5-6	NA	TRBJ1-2	TGTGCCAGCCAAGCCGGGACTATAACCTATGGCTACACCTTC	CASQAGTITYGYTF
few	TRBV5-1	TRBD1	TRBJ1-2	TGCGCCAGCAGCTTGGGGACAGGGAGAGACCTTGGCTACACCTTC	CASSLGTGRDLGYTF
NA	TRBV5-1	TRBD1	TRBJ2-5	TGCGCCAGCAGCTTGTCCGGGACAGGGTCCGGGGTGCAGTACTTC	CASSLSGTGSGVQYF
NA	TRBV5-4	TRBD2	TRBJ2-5	TGTGCCAGCAGCTCGGGACTAGACCAAGAGACCCAGTACTTC	CASSSGLDQETQYF
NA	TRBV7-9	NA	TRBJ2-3	TGTGCCAGCAGCTCTACAGATACGCAGTATTTT	CASSSTDTQYF
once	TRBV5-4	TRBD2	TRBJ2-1	TGTGCCAGCAGCCCCACTAGCGGGAAATACAATGAGCAGTTCTTC	CASSPTSGKYNEQFF
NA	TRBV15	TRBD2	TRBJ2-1	TGTGCCACCAGCAGACTCCATCCGACTAGCGGAACATACAATGAGCAGTTCTTC	CATSRLHPTSGTYNEQFF
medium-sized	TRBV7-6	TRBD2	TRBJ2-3	TGTGCCAGCAGCTTAGGAGTGTCTAGCGGGATCAGCACAGATACGCAGTATTTT	CASSLGVSSGISTDTQYF
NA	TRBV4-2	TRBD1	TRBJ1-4	TGTGCCAGCAGCCAACCGACAGGGAAGAGTGAAAAACTGTTTTTT	CASSQPTGKSEKLFF
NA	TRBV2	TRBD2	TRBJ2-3	TGTGCCAGCCACCCACTAGCGGGAGTGTCAGATACGCAGTATTTT	CASHPLAGVSDTQYF
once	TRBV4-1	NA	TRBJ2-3	TGCGCCAGCAGCCACCCCGGGACAACTAACACAGATACGCAGTATTTT	CASSHPGTTNTDTQYF
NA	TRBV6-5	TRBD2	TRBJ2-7	TGTGCCAGCAGGATGACTAGCGGGAGTACCTACGAGCAGTACTTC	CASRMTSGSTYEQYF
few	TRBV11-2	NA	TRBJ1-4	TGTGCCAGCAGCACCCCCAGGGGAACTAATGAAAAACTGTTTTTT	CASSTPRGTNEKLFF
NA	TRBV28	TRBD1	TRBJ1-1	TGTGCCAGCAGTTCGGGGACAGTTATGAACACTGAAGCTTTCTTT	CASSSGTVMNTEAFF
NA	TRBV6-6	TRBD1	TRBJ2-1	TGTGCCAGCCGGAAACAGGGGGGATATTACAATGAGCAGTTCTTC	CASRKQGGYYNEQFF
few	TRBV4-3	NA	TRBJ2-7	TGCGCCAGCAGCTTATCTAGGACAGCCTCCTACGAGCAGTACTTC	CASSLSRTASYEQYF
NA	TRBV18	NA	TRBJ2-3	TGTGCCAGCTCGCCCATCGGTGGCACAGATACGCAGTATTTT	CASSPIGGTDTQYF